This T cell receptor (beta chain) is drawn from a study of blood T cell repertoires in COVID-19. TCRdb's table, derived via immunoSEQ multiplex PCR, lists solely in-frame clones and lacks some. Here the sample spans 200,000 or so clones, around 79% being singletons. Material for sequencing was peripheral blood. This receptor was identified in a man in his sixties with active or convalescent COVID-19.

CDR3 amino acids: CASSPAQGASEQYF. CDR3 sequence (DNA): TGTGCCAGCTCACCTGCCCAGGGGGCTAGCGAGCAGTACTTC. The rearrangement uses TRBV18 and TRBJ2-7; 8 positions agree with TRBD1. Germline V gene sequence: CDR1 KGHSH, CDR2 LQKENI. The CDR3 is 14 residues long. Germline trimming cut 3 bases from V and 6 bases from J; bases unmatched to any gene: 7.